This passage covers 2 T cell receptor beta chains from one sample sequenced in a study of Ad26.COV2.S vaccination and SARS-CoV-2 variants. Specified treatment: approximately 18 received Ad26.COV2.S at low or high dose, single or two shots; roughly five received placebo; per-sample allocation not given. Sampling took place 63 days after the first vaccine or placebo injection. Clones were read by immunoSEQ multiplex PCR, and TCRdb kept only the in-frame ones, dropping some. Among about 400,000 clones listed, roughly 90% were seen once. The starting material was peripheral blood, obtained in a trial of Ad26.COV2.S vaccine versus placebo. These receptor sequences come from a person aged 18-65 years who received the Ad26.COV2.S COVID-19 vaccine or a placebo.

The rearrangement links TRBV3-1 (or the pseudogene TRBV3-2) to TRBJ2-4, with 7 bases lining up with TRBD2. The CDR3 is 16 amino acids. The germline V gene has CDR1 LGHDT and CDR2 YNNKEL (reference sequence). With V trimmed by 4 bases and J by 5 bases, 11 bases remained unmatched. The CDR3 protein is CASSPGRGRVENIQYF. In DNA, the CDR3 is TGTGCCAGCAGCCCGGGGCGGGGGAGAGTCGAAAACATTCAGTACTTC.

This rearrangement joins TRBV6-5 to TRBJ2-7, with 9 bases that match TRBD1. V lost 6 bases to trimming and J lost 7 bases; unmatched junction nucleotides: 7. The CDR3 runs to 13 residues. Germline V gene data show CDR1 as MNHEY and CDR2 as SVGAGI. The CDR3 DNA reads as TGTGCCAGCAGAAAGACAGGGGGGGTAGAGCAGTACTTC. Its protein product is CASRKTGGVEQYF.